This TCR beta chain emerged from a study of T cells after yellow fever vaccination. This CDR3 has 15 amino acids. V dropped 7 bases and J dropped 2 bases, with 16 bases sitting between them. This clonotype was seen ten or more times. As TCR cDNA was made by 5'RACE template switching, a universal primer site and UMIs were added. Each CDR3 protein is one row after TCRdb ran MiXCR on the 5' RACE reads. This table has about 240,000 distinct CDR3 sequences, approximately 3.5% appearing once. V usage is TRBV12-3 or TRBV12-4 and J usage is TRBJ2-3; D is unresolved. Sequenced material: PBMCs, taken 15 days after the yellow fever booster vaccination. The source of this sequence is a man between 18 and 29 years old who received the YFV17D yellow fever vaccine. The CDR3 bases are TGTGCCAGCAACCCGTCCTTACTCTTCACAGATACGCAGTATTTT. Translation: CASNPSLLFTDTQYF.